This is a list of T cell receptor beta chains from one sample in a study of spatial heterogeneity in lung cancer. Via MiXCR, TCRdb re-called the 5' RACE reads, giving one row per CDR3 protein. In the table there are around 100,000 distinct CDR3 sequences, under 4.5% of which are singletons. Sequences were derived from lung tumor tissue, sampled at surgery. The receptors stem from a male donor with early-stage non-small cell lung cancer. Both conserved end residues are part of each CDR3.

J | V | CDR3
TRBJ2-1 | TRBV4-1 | CASSQGLAGFASSYNEQFF
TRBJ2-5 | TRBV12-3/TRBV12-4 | CASSRVGQASLETQYF
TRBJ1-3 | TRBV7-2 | CASSLWAEGNTIYF
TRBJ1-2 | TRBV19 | CASSIKYSPTYGYTF
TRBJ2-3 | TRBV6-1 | CASRRGQGADTQYF
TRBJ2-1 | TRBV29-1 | CSGGKGSYNEQFF
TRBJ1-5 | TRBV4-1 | CASSLGPINQPQHF
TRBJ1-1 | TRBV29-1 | CSAVTPGQLGISFF
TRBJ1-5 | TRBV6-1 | CASSEHFYSNQPQHF
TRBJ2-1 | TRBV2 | CASRMGEGFYNEQFF
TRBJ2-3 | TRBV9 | CASSVEGGRTGSTDTQYF
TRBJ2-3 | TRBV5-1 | CASSLTGWGDTQYF
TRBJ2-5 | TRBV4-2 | CASSHDGKETQYF
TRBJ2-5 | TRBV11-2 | CASSPTSSRVQEAQYF
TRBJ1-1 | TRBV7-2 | CASSKRVKREAFF
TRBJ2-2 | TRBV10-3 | CAIQGAGELFF
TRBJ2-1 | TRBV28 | CASSPPGGVGNEQFF
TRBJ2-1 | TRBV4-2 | CASSQDRGAVEQFF
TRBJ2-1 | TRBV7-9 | CASSTRSGSVLGWFF
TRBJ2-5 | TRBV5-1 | CASSPAVVQETQYF
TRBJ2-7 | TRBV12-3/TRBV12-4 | CASSFGDRAIYEQYF
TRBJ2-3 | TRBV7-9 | CASSSRLAGGAGTNTQYF
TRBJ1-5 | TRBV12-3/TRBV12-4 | CASSLGGLYSNQPQHF
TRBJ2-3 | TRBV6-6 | CASSYPSSGGTNSDTQYF
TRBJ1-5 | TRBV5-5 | CASSFVANREQPQHF
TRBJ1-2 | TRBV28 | CASSYRDRLYYGYTF
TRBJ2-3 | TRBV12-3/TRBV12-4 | CASSLAHLTSGPTDTQYF
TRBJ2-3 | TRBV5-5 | CASSWELRVTDTQYF
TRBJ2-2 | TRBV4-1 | CASSRLPGLGYRQNTGELFF
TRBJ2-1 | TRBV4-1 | CASSQVFDRRGNEQFF
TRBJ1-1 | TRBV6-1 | CASSERHYTEAFF
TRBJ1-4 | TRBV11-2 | CASSPPGSEKLFF
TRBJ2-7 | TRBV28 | CASSFSGVRGTYEQYF
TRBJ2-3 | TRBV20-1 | CSAGRLAGAPDTQYF
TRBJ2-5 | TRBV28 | CASRNGGLQETQYF
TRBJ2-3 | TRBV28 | CASSQTGVTDTQYF
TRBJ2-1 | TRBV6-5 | CASSRTEYNEQFF
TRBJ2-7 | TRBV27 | CASSPRLDEPSYEQYF
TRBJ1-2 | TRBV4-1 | CASSQDSHYGYTF
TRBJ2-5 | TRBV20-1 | CSARDQGQETQYF
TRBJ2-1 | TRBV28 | CASSPSSGSNEQFF